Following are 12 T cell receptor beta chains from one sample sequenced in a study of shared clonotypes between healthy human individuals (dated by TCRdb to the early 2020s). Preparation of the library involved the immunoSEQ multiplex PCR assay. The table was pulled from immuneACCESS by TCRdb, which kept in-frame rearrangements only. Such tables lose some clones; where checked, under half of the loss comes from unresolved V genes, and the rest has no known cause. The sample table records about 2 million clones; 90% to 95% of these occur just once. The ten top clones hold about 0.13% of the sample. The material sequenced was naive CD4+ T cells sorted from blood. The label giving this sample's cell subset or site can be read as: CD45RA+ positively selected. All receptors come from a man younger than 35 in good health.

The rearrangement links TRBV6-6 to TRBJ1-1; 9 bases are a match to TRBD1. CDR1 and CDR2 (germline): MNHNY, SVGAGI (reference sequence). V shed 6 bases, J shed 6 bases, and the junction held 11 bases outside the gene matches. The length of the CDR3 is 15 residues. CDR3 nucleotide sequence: TGTGCCAGCAGCGCCCTGGACAGGGGTGCGGCTGAAGCTTTCTTT. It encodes CASSALDRGAAEAFF.

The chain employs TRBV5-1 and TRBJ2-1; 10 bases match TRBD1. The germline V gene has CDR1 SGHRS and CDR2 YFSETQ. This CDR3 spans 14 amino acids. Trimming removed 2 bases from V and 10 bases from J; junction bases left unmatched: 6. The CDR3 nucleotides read TGCGCCAGCAGCTTCCAGACAGGGGGCAGCGAGCAGTTCTTC. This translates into CASSFQTGGSEQFF. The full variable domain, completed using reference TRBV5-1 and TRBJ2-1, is KAGVTQTPRYLIKTRGQQVTLSCSPISGHRSVSWYQQTPGQGLQFLFEYFSETQRNKGNFPGRFSGRQFSNSRSEMNVSTLELGDSALYLCASSFQTGGSEQFFGPGTRLTVL.

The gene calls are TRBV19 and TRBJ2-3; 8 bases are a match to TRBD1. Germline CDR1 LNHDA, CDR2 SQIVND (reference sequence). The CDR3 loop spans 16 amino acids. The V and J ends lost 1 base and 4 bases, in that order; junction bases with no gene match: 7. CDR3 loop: CASSIGGTGQADTQYF. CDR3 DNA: TGTGCCAGTAGTATAGGGGGTACGGGACAGGCAGATACGCAGTATTTT.

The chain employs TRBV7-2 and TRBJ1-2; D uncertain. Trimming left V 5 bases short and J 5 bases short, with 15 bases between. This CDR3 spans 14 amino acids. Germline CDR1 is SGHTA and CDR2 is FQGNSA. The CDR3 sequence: CASSLPPNNYGYTF. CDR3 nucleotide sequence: TGTGCCAGCAGCCTCCCCCCGAATAATTATGGCTACACCTTC. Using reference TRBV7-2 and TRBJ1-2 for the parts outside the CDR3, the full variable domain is GAGVSQSPSNKVTEKGKDVELRCDPISGHTALYWYRQSLGQGLEFLIYFQGNSAPDKSGLPSDRFSAERTGGSVSTLTIQRTQQEDSAVYLCASSLPPNNYGYTFGSGTRLTVV.

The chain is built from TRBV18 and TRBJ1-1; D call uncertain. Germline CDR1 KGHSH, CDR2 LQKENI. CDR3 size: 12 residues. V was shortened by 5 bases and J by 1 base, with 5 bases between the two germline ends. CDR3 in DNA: TGTGCCAGCTCAACCGCGAACACTGAAGCTTTCTTT. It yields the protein CASSTANTEAFF.

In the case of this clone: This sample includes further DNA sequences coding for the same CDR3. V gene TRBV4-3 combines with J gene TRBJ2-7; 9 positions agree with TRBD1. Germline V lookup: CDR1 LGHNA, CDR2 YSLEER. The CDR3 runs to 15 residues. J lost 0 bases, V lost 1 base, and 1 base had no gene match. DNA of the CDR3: TGCGCCAGCAGCCAAGGACAGGGGGACTCCTACGAGCAGTACTTC. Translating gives CASSQGQGDSYEQYF.

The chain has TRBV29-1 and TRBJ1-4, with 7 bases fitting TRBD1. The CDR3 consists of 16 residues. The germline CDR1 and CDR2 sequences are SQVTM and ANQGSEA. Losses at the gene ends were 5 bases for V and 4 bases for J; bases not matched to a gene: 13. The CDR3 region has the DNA TGCAGCGTTCCGGGATTCCGGGACAGCTTTAATGAAAAACTGTTTTTT. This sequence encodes CSVPGFRDSFNEKLFF.

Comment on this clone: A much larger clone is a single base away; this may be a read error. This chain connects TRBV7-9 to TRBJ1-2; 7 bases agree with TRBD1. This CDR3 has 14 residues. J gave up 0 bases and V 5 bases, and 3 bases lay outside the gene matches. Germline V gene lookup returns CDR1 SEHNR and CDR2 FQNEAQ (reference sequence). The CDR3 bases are TGTGCCAGCAGCGCAGGGACAGCTAACTATGGCTACACCTTC. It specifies CASSAGTANYGYTF.

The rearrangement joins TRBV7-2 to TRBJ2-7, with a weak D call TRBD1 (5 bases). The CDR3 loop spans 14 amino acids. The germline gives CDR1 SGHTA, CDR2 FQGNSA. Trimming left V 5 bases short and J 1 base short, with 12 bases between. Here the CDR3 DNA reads TGTGCCAGCAGCCGTGGGGCGTCTTCCTACGAGCAGTACTTC. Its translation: CASSRGASSYEQYF.

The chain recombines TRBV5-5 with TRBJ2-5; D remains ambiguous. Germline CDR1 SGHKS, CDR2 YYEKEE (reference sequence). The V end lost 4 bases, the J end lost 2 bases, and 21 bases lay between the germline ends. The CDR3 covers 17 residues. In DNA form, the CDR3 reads TGTGCCAGCAGCCCCGTCCCCGGCAGTATGCTACAAGAGACCCAGTACTTC. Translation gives CASSPVPGSMLQETQYF.

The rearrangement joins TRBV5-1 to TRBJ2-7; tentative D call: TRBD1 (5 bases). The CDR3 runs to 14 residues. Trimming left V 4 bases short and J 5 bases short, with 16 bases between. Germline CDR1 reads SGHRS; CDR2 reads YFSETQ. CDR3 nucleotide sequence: TGCGCCAGCAGCCTTGGGCCCGACAGCCACGAGCAGTACTTC. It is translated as CASSLGPDSHEQYF.

CDR3 sequence: CASSLGASGRRSDTQYF. The DNA of the CDR3 is TGTGCCAGCAGCTTAGGCGCTAGCGGGAGAAGGTCTGATACGCAGTATTTT. The rearrangement uses TRBV7-9 and TRBJ2-3; 10 bases map to TRBD2. V shed 1 base and J 6 bases; nucleotides not matched to a gene: 10. The length of the CDR3 is 17 residues. The germline V gene encodes CDR1 SEHNR and CDR2 FQNEAQ (reference sequence).